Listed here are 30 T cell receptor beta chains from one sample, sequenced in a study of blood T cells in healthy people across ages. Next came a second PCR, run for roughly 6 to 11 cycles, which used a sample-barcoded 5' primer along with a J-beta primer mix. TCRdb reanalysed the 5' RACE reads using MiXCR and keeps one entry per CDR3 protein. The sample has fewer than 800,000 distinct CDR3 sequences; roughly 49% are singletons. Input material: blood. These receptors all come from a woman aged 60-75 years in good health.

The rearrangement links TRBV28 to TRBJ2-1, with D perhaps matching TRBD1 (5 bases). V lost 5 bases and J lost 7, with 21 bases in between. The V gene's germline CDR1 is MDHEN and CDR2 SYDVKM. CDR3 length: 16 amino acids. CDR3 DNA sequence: TGTGCCAGCAGTCGTGTGGGGCTACTACTGGGAAATGAGCAGTTCTTC. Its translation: CASSRVGLLLGNEQFF.

CDR3 DNA sequence: TGCAGCGCTGTGACCGGGCGGACCCAGTACTTC. Its translation: CSAVTGRTQYF. The chain couples TRBV29-1 to TRBJ2-5, with D unresolved. V was pared by 7 bases and J by 7 bases, with 13 bases between. Per germline, CDR1 SQVTM and CDR2 ANQGSEA. The CDR3 extends over 11 amino acids.

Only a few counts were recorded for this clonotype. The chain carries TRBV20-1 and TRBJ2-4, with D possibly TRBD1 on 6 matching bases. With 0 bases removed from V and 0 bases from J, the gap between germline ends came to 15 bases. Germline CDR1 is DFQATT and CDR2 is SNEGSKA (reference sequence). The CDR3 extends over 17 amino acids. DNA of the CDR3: TGCAGTGCTAGAGATCGGCGGACAGCACTAGCCAAAAACATTCAGTACTTC. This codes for CSARDRRTALAKNIQYF.

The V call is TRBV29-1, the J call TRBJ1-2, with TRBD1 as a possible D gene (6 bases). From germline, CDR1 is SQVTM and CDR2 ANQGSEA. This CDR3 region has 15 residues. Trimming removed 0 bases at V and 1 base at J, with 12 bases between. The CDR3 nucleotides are TGCAGCGTTGAAGATGTGGGGGCGCTTAACTATGGCTACACCTTC. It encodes CSVEDVGALNYGYTF.

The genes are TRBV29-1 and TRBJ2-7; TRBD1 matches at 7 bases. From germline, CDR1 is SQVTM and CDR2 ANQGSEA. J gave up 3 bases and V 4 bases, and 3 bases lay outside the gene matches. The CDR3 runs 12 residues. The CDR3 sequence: CSVGQGNYEQYF. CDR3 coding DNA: TGCAGCGTTGGACAGGGCAACTACGAGCAGTACTTC.

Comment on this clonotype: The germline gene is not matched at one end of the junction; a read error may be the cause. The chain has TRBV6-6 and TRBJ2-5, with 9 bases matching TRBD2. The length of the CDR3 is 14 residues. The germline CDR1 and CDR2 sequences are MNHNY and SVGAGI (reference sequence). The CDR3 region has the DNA TGTGCCGGCAGTTACTTAGCGGGAGTGGAGACCCAGTACTTC. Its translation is CAGSYLAGVETQYF.

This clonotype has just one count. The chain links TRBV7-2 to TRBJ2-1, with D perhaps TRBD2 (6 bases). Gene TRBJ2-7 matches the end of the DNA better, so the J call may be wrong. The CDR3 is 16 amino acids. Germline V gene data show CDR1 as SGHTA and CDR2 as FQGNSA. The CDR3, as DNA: TGTGCCAGCAGCTTAGTAGCGGACCTCTCCTACAATGAGCAGTACTTC. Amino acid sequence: CASSLVADLSYNEQYF.

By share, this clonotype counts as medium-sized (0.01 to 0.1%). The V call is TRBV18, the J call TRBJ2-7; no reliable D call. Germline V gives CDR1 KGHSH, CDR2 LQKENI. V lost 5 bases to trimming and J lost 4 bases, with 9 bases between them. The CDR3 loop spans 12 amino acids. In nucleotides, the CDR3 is TGTGCCAGCTCATCCCTAAATTACGAGCAGTACTTC. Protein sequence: CASSSLNYEQYF.

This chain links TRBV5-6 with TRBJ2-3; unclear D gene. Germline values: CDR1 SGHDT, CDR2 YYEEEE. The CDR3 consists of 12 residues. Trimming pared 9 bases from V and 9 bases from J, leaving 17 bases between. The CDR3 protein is CATAVEARTQYF. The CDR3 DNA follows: TGTGCCACTGCGGTCGAGGCTAGAACGCAGTATTTT.

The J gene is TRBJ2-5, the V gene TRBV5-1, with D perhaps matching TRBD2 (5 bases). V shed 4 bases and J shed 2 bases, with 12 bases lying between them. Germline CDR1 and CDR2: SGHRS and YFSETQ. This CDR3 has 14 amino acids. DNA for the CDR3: TGCGCCAGCAGCCTCCTAGGGAGTCAAGAGACCCAGTACTTC. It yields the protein CASSLLGSQETQYF.

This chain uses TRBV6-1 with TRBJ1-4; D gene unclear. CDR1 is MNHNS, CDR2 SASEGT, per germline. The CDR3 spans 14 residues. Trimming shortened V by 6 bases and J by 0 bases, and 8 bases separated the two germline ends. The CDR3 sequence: CASRLYATNEKLFF. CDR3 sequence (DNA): TGTGCCAGCAGACTCTATGCAACTAATGAAAAACTGTTTTTT.

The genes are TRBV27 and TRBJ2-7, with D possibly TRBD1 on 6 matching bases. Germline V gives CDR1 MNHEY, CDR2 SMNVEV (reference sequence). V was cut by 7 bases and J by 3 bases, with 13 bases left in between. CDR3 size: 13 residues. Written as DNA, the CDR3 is TGTGCCAGCAAGTACAGGGTTGACTACGAGCAGTACTTC. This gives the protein CASKYRVDYEQYF.

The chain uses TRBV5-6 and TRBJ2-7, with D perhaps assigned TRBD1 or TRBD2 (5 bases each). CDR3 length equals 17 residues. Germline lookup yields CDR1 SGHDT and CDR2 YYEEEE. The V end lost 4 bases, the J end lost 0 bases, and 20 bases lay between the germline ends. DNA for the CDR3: TGTGCCAGCAGCCCAGAAACCGGGACGGAACCCTCCTACGAGCAGTACTTC. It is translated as CASSPETGTEPSYEQYF.

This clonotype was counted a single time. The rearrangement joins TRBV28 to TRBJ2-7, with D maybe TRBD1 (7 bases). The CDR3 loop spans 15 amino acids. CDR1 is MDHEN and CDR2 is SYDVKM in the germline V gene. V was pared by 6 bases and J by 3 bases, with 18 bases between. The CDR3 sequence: CASREGTALFYEQYF. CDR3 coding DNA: TGTGCCAGCAGGGAGGGGACAGCCCTTTTCTACGAGCAGTACTTC. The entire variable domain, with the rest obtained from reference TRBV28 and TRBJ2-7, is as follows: DVKVTQSSRYLVKRTGEKVFLECVQDMDHENMFWYRQDPGLGLRLIYFSYDVKMKEKGDIPEGYSVSREKKERFSLILESASTNQTSMYLCASREGTALFYEQYFGPGTRLTVT.

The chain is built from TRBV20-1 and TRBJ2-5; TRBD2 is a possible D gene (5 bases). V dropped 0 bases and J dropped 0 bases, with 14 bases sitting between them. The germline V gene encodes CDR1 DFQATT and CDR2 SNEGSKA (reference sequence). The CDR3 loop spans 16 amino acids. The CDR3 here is CSARDYRGEDQETQYF. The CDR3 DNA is TGCAGTGCTAGAGATTATCGGGGAGAAGACCAAGAGACCCAGTACTTC.

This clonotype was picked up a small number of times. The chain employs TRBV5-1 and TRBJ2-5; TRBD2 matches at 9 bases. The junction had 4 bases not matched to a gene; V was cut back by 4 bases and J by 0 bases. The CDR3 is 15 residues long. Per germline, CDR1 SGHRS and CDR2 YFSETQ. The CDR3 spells CASSRREGYQETQYF. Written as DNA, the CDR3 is TGCGCCAGCAGCCGGCGGGAGGGTTACCAAGAGACCCAGTACTTC.

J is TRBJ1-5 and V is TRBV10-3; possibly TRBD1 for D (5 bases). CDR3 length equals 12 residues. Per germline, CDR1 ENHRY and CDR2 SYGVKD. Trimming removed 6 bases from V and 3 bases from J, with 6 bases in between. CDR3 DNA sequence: TGTGCCATCAGGGGGACCAATCAGCCCCAGCATTTT. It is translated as CAIRGTNQPQHF.

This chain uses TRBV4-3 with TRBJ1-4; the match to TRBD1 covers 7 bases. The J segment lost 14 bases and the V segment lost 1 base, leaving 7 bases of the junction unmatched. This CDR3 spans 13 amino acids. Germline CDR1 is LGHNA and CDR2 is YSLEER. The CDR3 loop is CASSQAPQGGLFF. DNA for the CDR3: TGCGCCAGCAGCCAAGCACCGCAGGGGGGCCTGTTTTTT.

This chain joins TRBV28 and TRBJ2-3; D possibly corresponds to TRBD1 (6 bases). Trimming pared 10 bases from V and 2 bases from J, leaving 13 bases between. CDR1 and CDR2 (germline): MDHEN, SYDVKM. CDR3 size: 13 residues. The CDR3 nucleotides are TGTGCCACACAAAGGGACAACACAGATACGCAGTATTTT. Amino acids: CATQRDNTDTQYF.

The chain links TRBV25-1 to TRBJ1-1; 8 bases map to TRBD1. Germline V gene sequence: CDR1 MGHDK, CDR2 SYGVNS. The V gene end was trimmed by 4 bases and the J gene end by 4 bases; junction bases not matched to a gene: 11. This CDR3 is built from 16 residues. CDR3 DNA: TGTGCCAGCAGTGCCCCCGGGACAGGTGGGGTCACTGAAGCTTTCTTT. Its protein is CASSAPGTGGVTEAFF.

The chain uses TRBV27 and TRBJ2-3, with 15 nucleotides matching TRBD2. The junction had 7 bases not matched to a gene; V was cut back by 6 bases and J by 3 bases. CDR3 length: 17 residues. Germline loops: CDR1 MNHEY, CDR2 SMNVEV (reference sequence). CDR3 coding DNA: TGTGCCAGCAGAGGACTAGCGGGAGGGCCCTGGACAGATACGCAGTATTTT. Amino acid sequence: CASRGLAGGPWTDTQYF.

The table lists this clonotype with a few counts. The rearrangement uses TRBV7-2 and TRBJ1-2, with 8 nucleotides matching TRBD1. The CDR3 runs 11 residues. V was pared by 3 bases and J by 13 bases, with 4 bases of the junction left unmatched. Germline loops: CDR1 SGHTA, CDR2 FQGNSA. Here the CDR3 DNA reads TGTGCCAGCAGCTTGGGACAGGCGTTCACCTTC. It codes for CASSLGQAFTF.

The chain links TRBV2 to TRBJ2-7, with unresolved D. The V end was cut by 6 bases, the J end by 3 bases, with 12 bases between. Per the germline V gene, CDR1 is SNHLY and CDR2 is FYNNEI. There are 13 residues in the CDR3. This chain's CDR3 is CASSPETNYEQYF. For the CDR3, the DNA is TGTGCCAGCAGCCCCGAGACAAACTACGAGCAGTACTTC.

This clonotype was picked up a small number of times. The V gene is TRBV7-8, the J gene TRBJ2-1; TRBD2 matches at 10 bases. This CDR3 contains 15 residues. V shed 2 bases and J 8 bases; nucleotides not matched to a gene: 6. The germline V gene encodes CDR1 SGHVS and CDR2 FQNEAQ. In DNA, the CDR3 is TGTGCCAGCAGCTTACGGGCTAGCGGGAGCGATGAGCAGTTCTTC. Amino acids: CASSLRASGSDEQFF.

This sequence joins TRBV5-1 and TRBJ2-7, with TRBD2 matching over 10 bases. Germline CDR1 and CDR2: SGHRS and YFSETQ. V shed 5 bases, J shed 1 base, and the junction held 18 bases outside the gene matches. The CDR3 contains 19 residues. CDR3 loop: CASSSDETPRLAGSYEQYF. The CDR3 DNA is TGCGCCAGCAGTAGTGACGAGACCCCCCGACTAGCGGGTTCCTACGAGCAGTACTTC.

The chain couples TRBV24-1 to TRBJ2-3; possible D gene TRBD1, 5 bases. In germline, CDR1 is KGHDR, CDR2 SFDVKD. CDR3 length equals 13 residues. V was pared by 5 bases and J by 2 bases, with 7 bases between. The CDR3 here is CATSGQNTDTQYF. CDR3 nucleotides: TGTGCCACCAGTGGACAGAACACAGATACGCAGTATTTT.

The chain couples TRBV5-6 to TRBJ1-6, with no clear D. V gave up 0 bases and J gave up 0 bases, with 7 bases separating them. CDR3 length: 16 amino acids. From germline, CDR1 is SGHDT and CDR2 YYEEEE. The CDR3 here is CASSLGASSYNSPLHF. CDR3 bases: TGTGCCAGCAGCTTGGGTGCAAGCTCCTATAATTCACCCCTCCACTTT.

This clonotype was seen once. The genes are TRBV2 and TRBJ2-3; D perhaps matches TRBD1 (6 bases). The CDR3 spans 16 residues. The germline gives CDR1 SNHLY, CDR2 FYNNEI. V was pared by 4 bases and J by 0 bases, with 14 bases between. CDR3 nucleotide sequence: TGTGCCAGCAGTGGTGTCCAGGGGCCCAGCACAGATACGCAGTATTTT. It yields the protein CASSGVQGPSTDTQYF.

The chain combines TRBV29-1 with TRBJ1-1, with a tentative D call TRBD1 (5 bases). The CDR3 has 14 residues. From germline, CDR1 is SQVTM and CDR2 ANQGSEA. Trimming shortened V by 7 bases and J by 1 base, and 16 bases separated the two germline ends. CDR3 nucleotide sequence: TGCAGCGCCCTAGGAGGGGAGACGAACACTGAAGCTTTCTTT. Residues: CSALGGETNTEAFF.

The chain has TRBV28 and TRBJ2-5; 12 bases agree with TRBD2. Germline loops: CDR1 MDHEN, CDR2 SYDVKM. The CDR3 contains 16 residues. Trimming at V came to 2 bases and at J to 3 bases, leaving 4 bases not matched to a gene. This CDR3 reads CASSLLGLAGKETQYF. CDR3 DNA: TGTGCCAGCAGTTTACTAGGACTAGCGGGAAAAGAGACCCAGTACTTC.